This T cell receptor beta chain was sequenced for a study of blood T cell repertoires in COVID-19. TCRdb's table, derived via immunoSEQ multiplex PCR, lists solely in-frame clones and lacks some. The table records about 150,000 clones, approximately 86% of them present only once. Germline V lookup: CDR1 GTSNPN, CDR2 SVGIG (reference sequence). The CDR3 length is 12 residues. Trimming cost V 0 bases and J 3 bases, with 5 bases left between them. Sequencing input: peripheral blood. The TCR originated in an older woman with acute or convalescent COVID-19. The rearrangement uses TRBV30 and TRBJ1-2; no clear D. CDR3 nucleotides: TGTGCCTGGAGTGTAACAGACTATGGCTACACCTTC. Residues: CAWSVTDYGYTF.